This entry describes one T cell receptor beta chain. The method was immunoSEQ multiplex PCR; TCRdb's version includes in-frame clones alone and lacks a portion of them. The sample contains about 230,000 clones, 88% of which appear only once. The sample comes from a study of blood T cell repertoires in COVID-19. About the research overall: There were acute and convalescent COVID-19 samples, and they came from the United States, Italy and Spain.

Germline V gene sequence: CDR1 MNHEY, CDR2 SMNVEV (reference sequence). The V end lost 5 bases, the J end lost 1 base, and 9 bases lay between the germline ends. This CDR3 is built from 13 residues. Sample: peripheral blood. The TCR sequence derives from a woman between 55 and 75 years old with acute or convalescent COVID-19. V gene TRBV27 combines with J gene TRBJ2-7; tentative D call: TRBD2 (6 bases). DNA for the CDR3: TGTGCCAGCAGTCCGGGGACTTCCTACGAGCAGTACTTC. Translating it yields CASSPGTSYEQYF.